This is a list of T cell receptor beta chains from one sample in a study of CD8+CD57+ T cells in acquired aplastic anemia. In TCRdb, the reads were re-called with MiXCR into one record per CDR3 protein. The table records over 200,000 distinct CDR3 sequences, around 60% of them present only once. The sample consisted of sorted CD4+, CD8+, or CD8+CD57+ T cells (not recorded which) from PBMCs. The receptors derive from a human donor in good health. The CDR3 runs from the conserved cysteine through the conserved F or W. The D gene is left open where the match is weak. Size is stated for part of the rows, as once, few or many counts, or as a class when the clone is expanded.

j_call v_call clone_size d_call cdr3_nt cdr3_aa
TRBJ2-3 TRBV7-3 once TRBD2 TGTGCCAGCAGCGCCTACCCCGGGACTAGCGGGAGCCTAACTGAGGCAGATACGCAGTATTTT CASSAYPGTSGSLTEADTQYF
TRBJ2-7 TRBV27 once TRBD2 TGTGCCAGCAGCGTCGGGACTAGTGGGCACGAGCAGTACTTC CASSVGTSGHEQYF
TRBJ1-2 TRBV7-2 few TRBD1 TGTGCCAGCAGCCCGACAGGGAACAACTATGGCTACACCTTC CASSPTGNNYGYTF
TRBJ2-6 TRBV7-8 . . TGTGCCAGCAGCTTCCTGCGAACGGAGGGGATATCTGGGGCCAACGTCCTGACTTTC CASSFLRTEGISGANVLTF
TRBJ2-5 TRBV12-3/TRBV12-4 . . TGTGCCAGCTATTCAGGGGGGGATGAGACCCAGTACTTC CASYSGGDETQYF
TRBJ2-5 TRBV24-1 . . TGTGCCACCAGTGGTTCGGACAACTACCAAGAGACCCAGTACTTC CATSGSDNYQETQYF
TRBJ1-1 TRBV19 few TRBD1 TGTGCCAGTAGTTTCGGACAGGGGAACACTGAAGCTTTCTTT CASSFGQGNTEAFF
TRBJ1-2 TRBV15 . . TGTGCCACCAGCAGAAAAAGTTGGACAGACATGGTATTACTGTTC CATSRKSWTDMVLLF
TRBJ1-1 TRBV5-1 . . TGCGCCAGCAGCTTGGTCCAGGGGTGGACTGAAGCTTTCTTT CASSLVQGWTEAFF
TRBJ2-7 TRBV3-1 many TRBD2 TGTGCCAGCAGCCACACTAGCGGGACTAGCTCCTACGAGCAGTACTTC CASSHTSGTSSYEQYF
TRBJ1-3 TRBV7-9 . . TGTGCCAGCAGCCCCCTTGGCTCTGGAAACACCATATATTTT CASSPLGSGNTIYF
TRBJ2-3 TRBV28 . . TGTGCCAGCAGTAGGGCGGGTACAGATACGCAGTATTTT CASSRAGTDTQYF
TRBJ2-2 TRBV10-3 once . TGTGCCATCCGCAATAACTCGGCCGGGGAGCTGTTTTTT CAIRNNSAGELFF
TRBJ2-7 TRBV29-1 . TRBD1 TGCAGCACATCCGGGACAGCCTACGAGCAGTACTTC CSTSGTAYEQYF
TRBJ1-1 TRBV9 . . TGTGCCAGCAGCGTAGGCAGGGACATTACCGAAGCTTTCTTT CASSVGRDITEAFF
TRBJ2-7 TRBV7-8 . . TGTGCCAGCAGCTCCTGGGCAGGGCAAAACACCTACGAGCAGTACTTC CASSSWAGQNTYEQYF
TRBJ1-1 TRBV18 . TRBD1 TGTGCCAGCTCACCGGCCGTTGACAGGGTATCGGCCACTGAAGCTTTCTTT CASSPAVDRVSATEAFF
TRBJ2-1 TRBV20-1 . . TGCAGTGCTAGAGATGGGGCGGGCTCGATGGATGAGCAGTTCTTC CSARDGAGSMDEQFF
TRBJ2-1 TRBV7-6 few . TGTGCCAGCAGCTTAGCGGTGGGGGCTGGAAATGAGCAGTTCTTC CASSLAVGAGNEQFF
TRBJ2-5 TRBV20-1 few . TGCAGTGCTACTCAAGAGACCCAGTACTTC CSATQETQYF
TRBJ2-1 TRBV19 many TRBD2 TGTGCCAGTAGTATCGAAGCGGGGGGGTGGGTTGAGCAGTTCTTC CASSIEAGGWVEQFF
TRBJ1-1 TRBV7-6 many . TGTGCCAGCAGCCTCTATGCGAACACTGAAGCTTTCTTT CASSLYANTEAFF
TRBJ2-7 TRBV20-1 . . TGCAGTGCTAGAGAAGGACAGACTTCCTACGAGCAGTACTTC CSAREGQTSYEQYF
TRBJ1-2 TRBV7-3 many TRBD1 TGTGCCAGCAGCTTAGAGGGACAGGGCTACACCTTC CASSLEGQGYTF
TRBJ2-5 TRBV20-1 . . TGCAGTGCTAGAAGTATGAAGGGGCATCAAGAGACCCAGTACTTC CSARSMKGHQETQYF
TRBJ2-7 TRBV7-9 once . TGTGCCAGCAGCTTAGCGCACAGAGACTACGAGCAGTACTTC CASSLAHRDYEQYF
TRBJ1-5 TRBV19 . TRBD1 TGTGCCAGTACCGACCTGACAGGGCAGCCTAGCAATCAGCCCCAGCATTTT CASTDLTGQPSNQPQHF
TRBJ1-5 TRBV20-1 . . TGCAGTGCTAGAGCGAGGCAGGGGCCAGCTGGTGGACAGCCCCAGCATTTT CSARARQGPAGGQPQHF
TRBJ2-5 TRBV11-3 . TRBD1 TGTGCCAGCAGCTTAGTGAACATGGGACAGGGGGAGACCCAGTACTTC CASSLVNMGQGETQYF
TRBJ2-5 TRBV11-2 few . TGTGCCAGCAGCTACCAGGGGTCGGGGACCCAGTACTTC CASSYQGSGTQYF
TRBJ1-4 TRBV19 many TRBD1 TGTGCCAGTAGTACCCGGGACAGGGAAGATGAAAAACTGTTTTTT CASSTRDREDEKLFF
TRBJ2-1 TRBV5-1 . TRBD2 TGCGCCAGCACCCTGGGGAGCGGGGGCTCCTACAATGAGCAGTTCTTC CASTLGSGGSYNEQFF